What follows describes a single T cell receptor (beta chain). This specimen belongs to a study of blood T cell repertoires in COVID-19. Study context: Whether acute or convalescent, the COVID-19 samples came from the United States, Italy and Spain. PBMCs, B-cell-depleted T cells, or T cells were the source of the cDNA or gDNA that made up the material.

Generated by immunoSEQ multiplex PCR, the TCRdb table keeps only in-frame clones and is missing some. The sample lists approximately 110,000 clones; approximately 85% were seen once. In germline, CDR1 is KGHDR, CDR2 SFDVKD. V was cut by 4 bases and J by 2 bases, with 10 bases left in between. This CDR3 is 14 amino acids long. The gene calls are TRBV24-1 and TRBJ1-2; D might be TRBD1 (6 bases). The source of this sequence is a human donor in a cohort sampled during active COVID-19. The sequencing input was peripheral blood. The CDR3: CATSESRGNYGYTF. Here the CDR3 DNA reads TGTGCCACCAGTGAGTCTAGGGGGAACTATGGCTACACCTTC.